One and the same sample provided the 5 T cell receptor beta chains below, sequenced in a study of blood T cell repertoires in COVID-19 (dated by TCRdb to 2018 to 2020). To prepare the library, the immunoSEQ multiplex PCR assay was applied. This is the immuneACCESS table as TCRdb keeps it, with only in-frame sequences that have V and J called. A part of the clones is gone; compared with another copy, unresolved V genes explain less than half, and the rest is unexplained. The sample table shows 26,000 or so clones, and roughly 90% are seen once. Of the sample, 6.5% to 8% falls within the top ten clones. Sequenced sample: peripheral blood. Receptor source: a human donor in a cohort sampled during active COVID-19.

This sequence joins TRBV7-2 and TRBJ2-7; TRBD1 might be the D (5 bases). The V gene's germline CDR1 is SGHTA and CDR2 FQGNSA. Trimming took off 2 bases at V and 4 bases at J, with 9 bases between the two ends. The CDR3 runs 13 residues. The CDR3 loop is CASSLFRAYEQYF. CDR3 bases: TGTGCCAGCAGCTTATTCAGGGCGTACGAGCAGTACTTC.

The chain combines TRBV6-6 with TRBJ2-1, with D maybe TRBD2 (5 bases). V lost 5 bases to trimming and J lost 7 bases, with 9 bases between them. From germline, CDR1 is MNHNY and CDR2 SVGAGI (reference sequence). CDR3 size: 12 residues. CDR3 sequence reads: CASSTGMNEQFF. The CDR3 DNA reads as TGTGCCAGCAGTACGGGGATGAATGAGCAGTTCTTC.

The genes are TRBV5-6 and TRBJ2-1; 9 bases map to TRBD2. Germline loops: CDR1 SGHDT, CDR2 YYEEEE. The V segment lost 4 bases and the J segment 3 bases; nucleotides outside the gene matches: 8. The CDR3 runs 16 residues. CDR3 sequence (DNA): TGTGCCAGCAGCCGACGAACTAGCGGGTTCTACAATGAGCAGTTCTTC. Translation gives CASSRRTSGFYNEQFF.

The chain uses TRBV6-5 and TRBJ2-3, with D tentatively TRBD1 (5 bases). CDR3 size: 11 residues. Germline V gene data show CDR1 as MNHEY and CDR2 as SVGAGI. The germline V and J ends were trimmed by 5 bases and 5 bases, with 5 bases remaining between them. The CDR3 is CASSTGDTQYF. The CDR3 DNA sequence: TGTGCCAGCAGTACAGGAGATACGCAGTATTTT.

V gene TRBV24-1 combines with J gene TRBJ1-2; a possible D gene is TRBD1 (5 bases). This CDR3 has 15 residues. From germline, CDR1 is KGHDR and CDR2 SFDVKD. Trimming took off 6 bases at V and 6 bases at J, with 19 bases between the two ends. This CDR3 is CATSQTSWGEDGYTF. The CDR3 DNA sequence: TGTGCCACCAGTCAAACGTCTTGGGGGGAGGATGGCTACACCTTC.